Listed below are T cell receptor beta chains from one sample, sequenced in a study of T-cell memory formation after mild COVID-19. From the 5' RACE reads, TCRdb called clonotypes with MiXCR, one entry per CDR3 protein. The profile covers 300,000 to 350,000 distinct CDR3 sequences, with roughly 13% appearing a single time and about 20% taken by the ten largest. Sequencing input: PBMCs or a T cell subset sorted from them (not recorded which). The origin of the receptors is a man aged 18-30 years who had mild COVID-19 (a few samples of this study predate the infection). Cell type and time point are not known. CDR3s include the opening cysteine and the closing phenylalanine or tryptophan. The order of the fields is clone size, D gene, CDR3 length, V gene, J gene, CDR3 protein, CDR3 DNA. A D gene is named only where the DNA matches it firmly. Clone size, where shown, is once, few, many, or a class for clones that have expanded.

size: few
D: TRBD2
length: 14
V: TRBV7-7
J: TRBJ2-1
CDR3: CASRPGTSYNEQFF
DNA: TGTGCCAGCAGACCTGGGACTAGCTACAATGAGCAGTTCTTC

size: few
D: .
length: 14
V: TRBV29-1
J: TRBJ2-1
CDR3: CSVEGGGADNEQFF
DNA: TGCAGCGTTGAAGGGGGGGGCGCTGACAATGAGCAGTTCTTC

size: .
D: .
length: 13
V: TRBV20-1
J: TRBJ2-7
CDR3: CSADDTFGNEQYF
DNA: TGCAGTGCTGATGACACGTTCGGGAACGAGCAGTACTTC

size: .
D: .
length: 15
V: TRBV25-1
J: TRBJ2-3
CDR3: CASSLGLLLTDTQYF
DNA: TGTGCCAGCAGTCTTGGTCTTCTACTGACAGATACGCAGTATTTT

size: few
D: .
length: 16
V: TRBV6-2/TRBV6-3
J: TRBJ2-4
CDR3: CASSYGVGGLENIQYF
DNA: TGTGCCAGCAGTTACGGGGTCGGAGGTCTCGAAAACATTCAGTACTTC

size: .
D: .
length: 15
V: TRBV6-2/TRBV6-3
J: TRBJ2-7
CDR3: CASLPRARVAYEQYF
DNA: TGTGCCAGCCTCCCGCGGGCCAGGGTCGCCTACGAGCAGTACTTC

size: once
D: .
length: 13
V: TRBV5-1
J: TRBJ2-1
CDR3: CASSPSWGHEQFF
DNA: TGCGCCAGCAGCCCGTCATGGGGACATGAGCAGTTCTTC

size: .
D: .
length: 14
V: TRBV4-3
J: TRBJ1-6
CDR3: CASSQATVGSPLHF
DNA: TGCGCCAGCAGCCAGGCGACGGTGGGTTCACCCCTCCACTTT

size: .
D: TRBD2
length: 14
V: TRBV5-1
J: TRBJ2-3
CDR3: CASSVAGGLDTQYF
DNA: TGCGCCAGCAGCGTAGCGGGGGGTTTAGATACGCAGTATTTT

size: few
D: .
length: 13
V: TRBV14
J: TRBJ2-5
CDR3: CASRDGAQETQYF
DNA: TGTGCCAGCAGGGACGGTGCACAAGAGACCCAGTACTTC

size: many
D: .
length: 15
V: TRBV4-3
J: TRBJ1-5
CDR3: CASSQASGHNQPQHF
DNA: TGCGCCAGCAGCCAAGCCTCGGGCCACAATCAGCCCCAGCATTTT

size: many
D: .
length: 15
V: TRBV15
J: TRBJ2-5
CDR3: CATSRDVGIQETQYF
DNA: TGTGCCACCAGCAGAGACGTAGGAATCCAAGAGACCCAGTACTTC

size: .
D: TRBD1
length: 15
V: TRBV7-9
J: TRBJ1-6
CDR3: CASSLSGTGDSPLHF
DNA: TGTGCCAGCAGCTTATCGGGGACAGGGGATTCACCCCTCCACTTT

size: .
D: .
length: 15
V: TRBV9
J: TRBJ1-1
CDR3: CASSVSDRLGTEAFF
DNA: TGTGCCAGCAGCGTCTCGGACAGACTAGGCACTGAAGCTTTCTTT

size: few
D: TRBD1
length: 15
V: TRBV5-1
J: TRBJ2-1
CDR3: CASSLGGTGPNEQFF
DNA: TGCGCCAGCAGCTTGGGCGGGACAGGGCCCAATGAGCAGTTCTTC

size: .
D: .
length: 13
V: TRBV7-3
J: TRBJ2-5
CDR3: CASSLSGFETQYF
DNA: TGTGCCAGCAGCTTATCAGGTTTCGAGACCCAGTACTTC

size: .
D: .
length: 14
V: TRBV7-2
J: TRBJ2-1
CDR3: CASSLVLQVNEQFF
DNA: TGTGCCAGCAGCTTAGTCCTCCAGGTCAATGAGCAGTTCTTC

size: .
D: TRBD2
length: 16
V: TRBV4-3
J: TRBJ2-5
CDR3: CASRRTAGGVQETQYF
DNA: TGCGCCAGCAGGCGAACCGCGGGGGGGGTCCAAGAGACCCAGTACTTC

size: .
D: TRBD1
length: 14
V: TRBV6-1
J: TRBJ2-1
CDR3: CASSQRRGPDEQFF
DNA: TGTGCCAGCAGCCAGCGAAGGGGGCCCGATGAGCAGTTCTTC

size: many
D: .
length: 13
V: TRBV27
J: TRBJ1-2
CDR3: CASSSPGVGGYTF
DNA: TGTGCCAGCAGTTCACCAGGGGTGGGCGGCTACACCTTC

size: many
D: TRBD2
length: 14
V: TRBV6-6
J: TRBJ2-3
CDR3: CASSRLAAPDTQYF
DNA: TGTGCCAGCAGTCGTCTAGCGGCCCCAGATACGCAGTATTTT

size: .
D: TRBD1
length: 16
V: TRBV4-3
J: TRBJ2-3
CDR3: CASSQRRDRGTDTQYF
DNA: TGCGCCAGCAGCCAAAGACGGGACAGGGGGACAGATACGCAGTATTTT

size: few
D: .
length: 16
V: TRBV6-5
J: TRBJ1-2
CDR3: CASSYSINREDYGYTF
DNA: TGTGCCAGCAGTTACTCGATAAACAGGGAGGACTATGGCTACACCTTC

size: few
D: .
length: 13
V: TRBV7-9
J: TRBJ2-5
CDR3: CASSYGTEETQYF
DNA: TGTGCCAGCAGCTACGGGACGGAAGAGACCCAGTACTTC

size: .
D: TRBD1
length: 18
V: TRBV4-3
J: TRBJ1-6
CDR3: CASSPSTGVRSYNSPLHF
DNA: TGCGCCAGCAGCCCTTCGACAGGGGTCCGCTCCTATAATTCACCCCTCCACTTT

size: few
D: .
length: 13
V: TRBV7-9
J: TRBJ1-2
CDR3: CASSPTPVLGYTF
DNA: TGTGCCAGCAGCCCCACCCCGGTTTTGGGCTACACCTTC

size: .
D: .
length: 16
V: TRBV4-1
J: TRBJ2-1
CDR3: CASSQTEGGPHNEQFF
DNA: TGCGCCAGCAGCCAAACGGAGGGGGGACCCCACAATGAGCAGTTCTTC

size: few
D: TRBD1
length: 14
V: TRBV6-1
J: TRBJ1-2
CDR3: CASSNRGSSPGYTF
DNA: TGTGCCAGCAGTAACAGGGGATCCAGCCCCGGCTACACCTTC

size: .
D: .
length: 14
V: TRBV5-1
J: TRBJ1-1
CDR3: CASSLGPSSTEAFF
DNA: TGCGCCAGCAGCTTGGGTCCGTCTTCCACTGAAGCTTTCTTT

size: .
D: .
length: 13
V: TRBV25-1
J: TRBJ2-1
CDR3: CASRRATYNEQFF
DNA: TGTGCCAGCAGGAGGGCGACCTACAATGAGCAGTTCTTC

size: .
D: .
length: 15
V: TRBV6-1
J: TRBJ2-2
CDR3: CASRDNRAFTGELFF
DNA: TGTGCCAGCAGAGACAACCGGGCCTTCACCGGGGAGCTGTTTTTT

size: few
D: .
length: 16
V: TRBV11-2
J: TRBJ2-5
CDR3: CASSLRFRVYQETQYF
DNA: TGTGCCAGCAGCTTACGTTTCAGGGTGTACCAAGAGACCCAGTACTTC

size: few
D: .
length: 12
V: TRBV3-1
J: TRBJ1-3
CDR3: CASSQDEDTIYF
DNA: TGTGCCAGCAGCCAAGATGAGGACACCATATATTTT